The entry below gives a single T cell receptor beta chain sequence along with its context. The CDR3 spans 11 residues. The germline V and J ends were trimmed by 5 bases and 2 bases, with 4 bases remaining between them. CDR1 and CDR2 (germline): MNHEY, SVGEGT. The data belong to a study of blood T cell repertoires in COVID-19. Study information: Samples taken during acute and convalescent COVID-19 were collected in the United States, Italy and Spain.

Per the authors' pipeline: It was from reference gene primer amplification that nucleated cell counts were estimated. Profiled with immunoSEQ multiplex PCR; TCRdb holds only in-frame clones, not every one. The V and J calls and clone size are taken from that table; D and trimming were inferred from the DNA. The sample shows about 400,000 clones, around nine tenths of them seen only once. Cohorts were determined from participant-reported clinical history. The chain recombines TRBV6-2 or TRBV6-3 with TRBJ2-7; no clear D. The clonotype originates from a woman between 18 and 30 years old with acute COVID-19. The specimen sequenced was PBMCs or T cells enriched from blood (not recorded which). CDR3 protein: CASSPAYEQYF. The CDR3 nucleotides read TGTGCCAGCAGTCCCGCCTACGAGCAGTACTTC.